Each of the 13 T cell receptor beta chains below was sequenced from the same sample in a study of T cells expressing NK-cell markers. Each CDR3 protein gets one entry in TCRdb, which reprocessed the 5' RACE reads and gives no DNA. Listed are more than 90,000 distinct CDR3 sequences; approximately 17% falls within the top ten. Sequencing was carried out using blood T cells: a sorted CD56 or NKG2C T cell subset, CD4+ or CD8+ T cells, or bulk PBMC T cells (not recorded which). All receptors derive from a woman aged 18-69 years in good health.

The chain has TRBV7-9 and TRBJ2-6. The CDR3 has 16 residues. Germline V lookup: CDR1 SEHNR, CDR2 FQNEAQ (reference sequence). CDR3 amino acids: CASSSTFRTGANVLTF.

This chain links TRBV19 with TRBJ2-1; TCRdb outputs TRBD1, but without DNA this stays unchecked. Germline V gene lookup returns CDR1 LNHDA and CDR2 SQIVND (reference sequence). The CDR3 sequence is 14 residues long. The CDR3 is CARAPGQGANEQFF. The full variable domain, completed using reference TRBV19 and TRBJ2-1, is DGGITQSPKYLFRKEGQNVTLSCEQNLNHDAMYWYRQDPGQGLRLIYYSQIVNDFQKGDIAEGYSVSREKKESFPLTVTSAQKNPTAFYLCARAPGQGANEQFFGPGTRLTVL.

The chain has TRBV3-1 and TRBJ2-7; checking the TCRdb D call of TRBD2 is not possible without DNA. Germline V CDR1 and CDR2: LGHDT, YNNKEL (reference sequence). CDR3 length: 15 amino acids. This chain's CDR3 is CASSHGTSGYYEQYF.

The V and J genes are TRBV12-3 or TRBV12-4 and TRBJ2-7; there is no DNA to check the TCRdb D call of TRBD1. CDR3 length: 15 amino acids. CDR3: CASSFFTGQGNEQYF.

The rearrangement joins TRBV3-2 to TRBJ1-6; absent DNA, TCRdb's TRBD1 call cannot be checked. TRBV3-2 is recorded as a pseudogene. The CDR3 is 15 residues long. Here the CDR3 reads CASSHPGTGKSPLHF.

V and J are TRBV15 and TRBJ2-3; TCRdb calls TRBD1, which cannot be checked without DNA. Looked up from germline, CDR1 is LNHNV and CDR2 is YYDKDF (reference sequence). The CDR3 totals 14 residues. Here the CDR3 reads CATSTGSRTDTQYF.

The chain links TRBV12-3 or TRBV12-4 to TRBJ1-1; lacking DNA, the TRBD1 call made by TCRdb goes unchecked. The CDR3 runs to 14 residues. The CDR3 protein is CASSLAGTGVDAFF.

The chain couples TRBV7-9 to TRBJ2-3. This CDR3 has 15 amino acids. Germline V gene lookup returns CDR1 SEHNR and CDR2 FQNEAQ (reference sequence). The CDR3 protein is CASSPVGENTDTQYF. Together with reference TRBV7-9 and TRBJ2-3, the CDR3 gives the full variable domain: DTGVSQNPRHKITKRGQNVTFRCDPISEHNRLYWYRQTLGQGPEFLTYFQNEAQLEKSRLLSDRFSAERPKGSFSTLEIQRTEQGDSAMYLCASSPVGENTDTQYFGPGTRLTVL.

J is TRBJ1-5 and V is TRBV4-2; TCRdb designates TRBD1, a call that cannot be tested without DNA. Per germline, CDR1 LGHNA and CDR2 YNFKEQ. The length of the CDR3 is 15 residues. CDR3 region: CASSPKTGGNQPQHF.

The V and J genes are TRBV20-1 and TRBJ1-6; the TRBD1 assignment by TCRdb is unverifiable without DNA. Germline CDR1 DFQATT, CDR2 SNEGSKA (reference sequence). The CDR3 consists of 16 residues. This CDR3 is CSARANRNTLNSPLHF.

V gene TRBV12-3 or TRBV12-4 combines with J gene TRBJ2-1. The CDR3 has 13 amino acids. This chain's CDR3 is CASSPTGWDEQFF.

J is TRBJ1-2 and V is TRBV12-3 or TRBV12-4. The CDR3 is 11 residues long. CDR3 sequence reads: CASSLGGGYTF.

The CDR3 is CSASDRLYNEQFF. The chain couples TRBV20-1 to TRBJ2-1. The length of the CDR3 is 13 residues. The germline CDR1 and CDR2 sequences are DFQATT and SNEGSKA (reference sequence).